This TCR beta chain originates from a study of blood T cell repertoires in COVID-19. The overall study: The samples span acute and convalescent COVID-19 from the United States, Italy and Spain. Sample material is recorded as cDNA or gDNA derived from T cells, B-cell-depleted T cells, or PBMCs.

This clone appeared once. The germline CDR1 and CDR2 sequences are MNHNS and SASEGT. Trimming removed 1 base at V and 0 bases at J, with 9 bases between. The CDR3 sequence is 15 residues long. Original handling: Estimated nucleated cell counts came from reference gene primer amplification. Using immunoSEQ multiplex PCR, the repertoire was profiled, and TCRdb retains in-frame clones only, with some absent. V, J and clone size are those of that table, while D and trimming were read from the DNA. The table shows around 170,000 clones, with approximately 90% occurring only once. J is TRBJ1-2 and V is TRBV6-1; no clear D gene. The clonotype comes from a man aged 55 to 70 with acute or convalescent COVID-19. The sample consisted of peripheral blood. This CDR3 is CASSEGPGTNYGYTF. CDR3 in DNA: TGTGCCAGCAGTGAAGGGCCGGGAACTAACTATGGCTACACCTTC.